This passage covers 19 T cell receptor delta chains from one sample sequenced in a study of γδ T cells in repeated Plasmodium falciparum infection. Vgamma9/Vdelta2+ and Vdelta2-negative gammadelta T cells were flow-sorted from PBMC for bulk sequencing. TCRdb applied CATT to the multiplex PCR reads for clone calling. This sample has 50,000 to 65,000 delta-chain clones, with approximately 1.7% found just once. Material for sequencing was gamma-delta T cells from blood. The receptor set was obtained from a pool of human donors (malaria-infected and uninfected, not separated).

The sample holds a few counts of this clone. A far larger clone lies a single base away; this is likely a read error. At the DNA level, this CDR3 is encoded by other sequences in the same sample as well. The J gene is TRDJ3, the V gene TRDV1, with 13 nucleotides matching TRDD3. The CDR3 extends over 26 amino acids. Germline assignment: CDR1 TSWWSYY and CDR2 QGS. With 1 base clipped from V and 0 bases from J, the junction kept 21 bases outside the gene matches. This chain's CDR3 is CALGEQGGSTGGYEVFSSWDTRQMFF. CDR3 coding DNA: TGTGCTCTTGGGGAACAGGGGGGGAGTACTGGGGGATACGAGGTATTTTCCTCCTGGGACACCCGACAGATGTTTTTC.

Of note for this clone: This DNA translates differently at residue 14 from the TCRdb protein, which is that of a much larger clone; a read error is likely, and the protein shown is the DNA's own translation. The chain carries TRDV1 and TRDJ1, with a possible D match to TRDD2 (6 bases). Here the J gene came from matching the DNA to germline, since TCRdb omits it. The CDR3 is 22 amino acids. Trimming pared 9 bases from V and 2 bases from J, leaving 40 bases between. Looked up from germline, CDR1 is TSWWSYY and CDR2 is QGS. In DNA form, the CDR3 reads TGTGCTCTCGGGAAGACCCCATTCTTCCTCACCAATTTAGTGTCTCCAACCGATAAACTCATCTTT. Protein product: CALGKTPFFLTNLVSPTDKLIF.

This clone was detected ten times or more. Other DNA sequences within the sample encode an identical CDR3. The chain has TRDV1 and TRDJ1, with 9 bases fitting TRDD3. Per germline, CDR1 TSWWSYY and CDR2 QGS. The CDR3 contains 23 residues. J gave up 0 bases and V 6 bases, and 29 bases lay outside the gene matches. The CDR3 spells CALGDPLGPTKSTGGLNTDKLIF. The CDR3 bases are TGTGCTCTTGGTGATCCGTTGGGTCCTACAAAATCTACTGGGGGACTAAACACCGATAAACTCATCTTT.

This clone was detected only a few times. TCRdb shows a much larger clone's protein in place of this DNA's translation, and the two differ at residue 12, likely through a read error; the protein shown is translated from the DNA. The rearrangement joins TRDV3 to TRDJ1, with 13 nucleotides matching TRDD3. The CDR3 loop spans 14 amino acids. CDR1 is TVYSNPD, CDR2 GDNSRS, per germline (reference sequence). The CDR3 spells CAFSITGGYDKPIF. The CDR3 region has the DNA TGTGCCTTTAGCATTACTGGGGGATACGATAAACCCATCTTT.

About this clone itself: The translation of this DNA and the TCRdb protein of a much larger clone differ at residue 4, probably owing to a read error; the protein shown here is translated from the DNA. CDR3 DNA sequence: TGTGCTCTTGAGGAACTAGTTTCCTACAAACTCATCTTT. Protein product: CALEELVSYKLIF. This sequence joins TRDV1 and TRDJ1; 7 bases match TRDD2. CDR1 and CDR2 (germline): TSWWSYY, QGS. The CDR3 has 13 amino acids.

In its sample, this clone was seen many times. This probably arose from a read error, given a far larger clone one base away. Other DNA sequences of this sample code for an identical CDR3. The chain employs TRDV1 and TRDJ1; D is unclear. Germline lookup yields CDR1 TSWWSYY and CDR2 QGS. This CDR3 comprises 15 residues. V was trimmed by 5 bases and J by 1 base, leaving 14 bases between them. The CDR3 DNA reads as TGTGCTCTTGGGAGACGTACCGAGGGCACCGATAAACTCATCTTT. As protein: CALGRRTEGTDKLIF.

This clone was observed a few times. TCRdb's entry gives the protein of a much larger clone, which mismatches this DNA's translation at residue 6, likely from a read error; the protein reported here is translated from the DNA. The rearrangement joins TRDV3 to TRDJ1; TRDD2 matches 7 bases. Germline CDR1 and CDR2: TVYSNPD and GDNSRS (reference sequence). V lost 2 bases and J lost 2; bases outside the gene matches: 23. This CDR3 has 19 residues. CDR3 residues: CAFSVSHFLRGWETDKLIF. The CDR3 bases are TGTGCCTTTTCCGTCTCCCATTTCCTACGCGGCTGGGAAACCGATAAACTCATCTTT.

This clone was observed a handful of times. A far bigger clonotype differs at one base, so this is likely a read error. Within the sample, other DNA sequences also encode this same CDR3. This sequence joins TRDV1 and TRDJ1, with 9 bases lining up with TRDD3. Germline CDR1 TSWWSYY, CDR2 QGS. V shed 3 bases, J shed 0 bases, and the junction held 17 bases outside the gene matches. The length of the CDR3 is 20 residues. Here the CDR3 reads CALGERNQGDTLLDTDKLIF. The CDR3 nucleotides read TGTGCTCTTGGGGAGCGGAATCAGGGGGATACTCTCCTTGACACCGATAAACTCATCTTT.

This clone was observed at least ten times. A far larger clone is only one base removed, so a read error is likely. The sample has other DNA sequences that encode this CDR3 too. The rearrangement joins TRDV2 to TRDJ1, with TRDD3 matching over 13 bases. The length of the CDR3 is 18 residues. The germline V gene encodes CDR1 GEAIGNYY and CDR2 EKD. This chain's CDR3 is CACDPVLGDTGVTDKLIF. CDR3 nucleotides: TGCGCCTGTGATCCCGTACTGGGGGATACGGGGGTCACCGATAAACTCATCTTT.

A note on this clone: TCRdb's entry gives the protein of a much larger clone, which mismatches this DNA's translation at residues 9 and 19, likely from a read error; the protein reported here is translated from the DNA. V gene TRDV1 combines with J gene TRDJ1; 10 nucleotides align to TRDD3. The V and J ends lost 9 bases and 1 base, in that order; junction bases with no gene match: 38. CDR3 length: 25 amino acids. CDR1 is TSWWSYY and CDR2 is QGS in the germline V gene. The CDR3 DNA sequence: TGTGCTCTCTTACCCAAGCCGACCTCCCTACCTCTTTTAATTGTACTGGGGGATTTCACCGATAAACTCATCTTT. It translates to CALLPKPTSLPLLIVLGDFTDKLIF.

There are many counts of this clone. This DNA's translation and the protein TCRdb lists, from a much larger clone, do not match at residue 6, likely due to a read error; the protein shown is translated from the DNA. This chain links TRDV1 with TRDJ1, with 11 bases aligning to TRDD3. CDR1 is TSWWSYY, CDR2 QGS, per germline. The CDR3 loop spans 21 amino acids. J was trimmed by 0 bases and V by 7 bases; bases with no gene match: 22. DNA for the CDR3: TGTGCTCTTGAACGAGCCTGGGGGATACAGGCCCGAGGGGCTTACACCGATAAACTCATCTTT. Residues: CALERAWGIQARGAYTDKLIF.

This clone was recorded at least ten times. A far bigger clonotype differs at one base, so this is likely a read error. Other nucleotide sequences in the sample specify the same CDR3. The chain has TRDV2 and TRDJ1, with 13 bases identical to TRDD3. In the absence of a J gene in TCRdb, the DNA was matched to germline to assign it here. Germline assignment: CDR1 GEAIGNYY and CDR2 EKD. This CDR3 comprises 21 residues. The CDR3 protein is CACDTVTGGYAERKDTDKLIF. The DNA of the CDR3 is TGTGCCTGCGACACCGTTACTGGGGGATACGCCGAGCGGAAGGACACCGATAAACTCATCTTT.

A word on this clone: The mismatch at residue 6 between this DNA's translation and the TCRdb protein of a much larger clone likely reflects a read error; the protein shown is translated from the DNA. V and J are TRDV2 and TRDJ1; possibly TRDD3 for D (5 bases). Trimming pared 1 base from V and 7 bases from J, leaving 12 bases between. This CDR3 has 13 amino acids. Germline V lookup: CDR1 GEAIGNYY, CDR2 EKD. The CDR3 DNA follows: TGTGCCTGTGACACACGGGGGGGTAGTAAACTCATCTTT. Its translation: CACDTRGGSKLIF.

This clone was seen a handful of times. A read error likely explains this, since a far larger clone differs by one base. Other DNA sequences in this specimen translate into the identical CDR3. The chain is built from TRDV1 and TRDJ1, with D hard to call. TCRdb is silent on the J gene; assignment here came from matching the DNA to germline. The CDR3 loop spans 16 amino acids. The germline V and J ends were trimmed by 0 bases and 5 bases, with 16 bases remaining between them. In germline, CDR1 is TSWWSYY, CDR2 QGS. CDR3: CALGELSTGTADKLIF. CDR3 DNA: TGTGCTCTTGGGGAACTAAGCACCGGGACGGCTGATAAACTCATCTTT.

In this sample, this clone turned up many times. A far bigger clonotype differs at one base, so this is likely a read error. Other DNA variants within this sample encode the same CDR3. This chain joins TRDV1 and TRDJ1; TRDD3 aligns across 8 bases. CDR3 length: 19 amino acids. Germline V gene data show CDR1 as TSWWSYY and CDR2 as QGS. The CDR3 sequence: CALGEASSPNYWGGYKLIF. In nucleotides, the CDR3 is TGTGCCCTTGGGGAAGCGTCGAGTCCCAACTACTGGGGGGGCTACAAACTCATCTTT.

This clone has just a few counts. A far larger clone is a single base away, which makes a read error likely. Other DNA sequences from this sample encode an identical CDR3 as well. This sequence joins TRDV3 and TRDJ1; the match to TRDD3 covers 11 bases. TCRdb gives no J gene; it was assigned here by matching the DNA to germline. This CDR3 comprises 21 residues. The J segment lost 3 bases and the V segment lost 5 bases, leaving 29 bases of the junction unmatched. The germline CDR1 and CDR2 sequences are TVYSNPD and GDNSRS (reference sequence). CDR3 in DNA: TGTGCCCAATTATCCATTCGTTCCTACCTACTGGGGGATAGTAAAGCCGATAAACTCATCTTT. Protein sequence: CAQLSIRSYLLGDSKADKLIF.

As regards this clone: This likely traces to a read error, being one base from a far larger clone. Other DNA sequences of this sample code for an identical CDR3. J is TRDJ1 and V is TRDV2; 13 positions match TRDD3. TCRdb lists no J gene, so it was determined here by aligning the DNA to germline. There are 19 residues in the CDR3. CDR1 is GEAIGNYY, CDR2 EKD, per germline. Here the CDR3 reads CACDAATGGYGGYTDKLIF. CDR3 in DNA: TGTGCCTGTGACGCCGCTACTGGGGGATACGGGGGGTATACCGACAAACTCATCTTT.

A word on this clone: A far larger clone is only one base removed, so a read error is likely. The limits of the CDR3 on the DNA are not certain, so only TCRdb's listed CDR3 is given. The chain uses TRDV2 and TRDJ1; TRDD3 reflects the table's D call only, with no check against the DNA. The CDR3 comprises 18 residues, both ends counted. The germline V gene has CDR1 GEAIGNYY and CDR2 EKD. CDR3 loop: CACDTRVSWGHGSDKLIF.

This clone was counted a few times. A far larger clone lies a single base away; this is likely a read error. The same CDR3 is also encoded by other DNA sequences in this sample. This CDR3 reads CALGESPSFGLGAPYKLIF. The CDR3 region has the DNA TGTGCACTTGGGGAATCTCCGTCCTTTGGACTGGGGGCACCGTATAAACTCATCTTT. The genes are TRDV1 and TRDJ1; 8 bases fit TRDD3. Germline V gives CDR1 TSWWSYY, CDR2 QGS. This CDR3 spans 19 amino acids.